This T cell receptor (beta chain) is from a study of cytomegalovirus exposure and HLA in healthy donors. In the study overall: Counted in an early data release were approximately 85 million unique TCRs from HLA-typed donors. Study observations and caveats: In a later analysis, donors in an Asian-associated ancestry cluster reportedly had fewer N-insertions in productive TCRs than the cohort mean.

Primers for the PCR totalled 60 Vbeta and 13 Jbeta. The repertoire was sequenced with immunoSEQ multiplex PCR; TCRdb's copy has only in-frame clones and lacks some. The repertoire holds about 120,000 clones, with around 79% as singletons. The germline V gene encodes CDR1 MNHEY and CDR2 SVGAGI. The CDR3 runs to 14 residues. The V and J ends lost 3 bases and 1 base respectively, with 6 bases between them. Note on this clone: Its target is unknown.

The sequenced sample was PBMCs. The V gene is TRBV6-5, the J gene TRBJ2-2; D ambiguous. The TCR was taken from a young woman in good health and CMV-seronegative. For the CDR3, the DNA is TGTGCCAGCAGTTATGGGCGGAACACCGGGGAGCTGTTTTTT. This encodes CASSYGRNTGELFF.